The sequence of this T cell receptor beta chain was determined in a study of tumor-infiltrating lymphocytes in primary liver carcinoma. Germline V gene lookup returns CDR1 MNHNS and CDR2 SASEGT. The CDR3 is 14 residues long. About this clonotype: At one end the junction does not follow the germline gene, possibly because of a read error.

Both RNA and DNA were isolated together from about 20-30 mg of bulk tissue that had not been sorted. The template, approximately 500 ng total RNA, yielded TCR beta cDNA made with a constant-region primer. Three nested multiplex PCR rounds of slightly modified ARM-PCR generated TCR beta libraries. Primers for the first two PCR rounds were TRBV1-TRBV30 forward primers and a C-beta reverse primer (10 cycles per round). MiXCR was run by TCRdb on the multiplex PCR reads, yielding one entry per CDR3 protein. The repertoire holds about 43,000 distinct CDR3 sequences, with 65% to 85% as singletons. Material for sequencing was liver tumor tissue from sampling region 2. As to subset: tumor region T2, inferior pole. The clonotype comes from a man in his forties or fifties with primary liver carcinoma and hepatitis B virus infection. The V and J genes are TRBV6-1 and TRBJ1-2; D remains ambiguous. CDR3 DNA sequence: TGCGCCAGCAGTGAAATCCGGGATAACTATAGCTACACCTTC. The encoded protein is CASSEIRDNYSYTF.